This T cell receptor beta chain emerged from a study of patients and donors after allogeneic stem cell transplantation. V was shortened by 2 bases and J by 4 bases, with 2 bases between the two germline ends. The CDR3 runs to 11 residues. Germline V gives CDR1 MNHNY, CDR2 SVGAGI (reference sequence). This clonotype was counted ten times or more. One entry per CDR3 protein, called by TCRdb with MiXCR from the RT-PCR reads. This table holds 200,000 to 250,000 distinct CDR3 sequences, around 40% found once. The specimen was blood, either unsorted or a sorted T cell fraction (not recorded which). The J gene is TRBJ1-1, the V gene TRBV6-6; D unclear. The TCR sequence derives from a human donor who was either an allogeneic HSCT recipient or a stem cell or donor lymphocyte infusion donor (not recorded which). It is not recorded whose cells these are; they may come from a transplant donor. CDR3 in DNA: TGTGCCAGCAGTTACGGCACTGAAGCTTTCTTT. Protein sequence: CASSYGTEAFF.